What follows describes a single TCR beta chain. In the authors' workflow: Counts of nucleated cells, estimated from reference gene primer amplification, were obtained. Libraries were prepared by immunoSEQ multiplex PCR; TCRdb keeps only in-frame clonotypes and omits some of them. V and J calls and clone size are copied from that table; D and trimming were computed from the DNA. The table lists under 250,000 clones, over 80% of them singletons. Participants had their cohort set by participant-reported clinical history. The sample comes from a study of blood T cell repertoires in COVID-19. About the research overall: In each case, the material was cDNA or gDNA derived from T cells, B-cell-depleted T cells, or PBMCs.

The CDR3 has 13 amino acids. CDR1 SGHDN and CDR2 FVKESK come from the germline V gene. The V gene lost 4 bases and the J gene lost 8 bases, with 14 bases spanning the gap. The sequencing input was PBMCs or T cells enriched from blood (not recorded which). The gene calls are TRBV14 and TRBJ1-2, with D possibly TRBD1 on 5 matching bases. The receptor was isolated from a woman aged 30 to 39 who had been exposed to COVID-19. For the CDR3, the DNA is TGTGCCAGCAGCCTGACCGACAGTTTCGGCTACACCTTC. Amino acid sequence: CASSLTDSFGYTF. The full variable domain, in which reference TRBV14 and TRBJ1-2 provide the parts outside the CDR3, is EAGVTQFPSHSVIEKGQTVTLRCDPISGHDNLYWYRRVMGKEIKFLLHFVKESKQDESGMPNNRFLAERTGGTYSTLKVQPAELEDSGVYFCASSLTDSFGYTFGSGTRLTVV.